This TCR beta chain comes out of a study of glioma-infiltrating T cells. Amplification of TCR alpha and beta CDR3 regions from RNA used iRepertoire nested multiplex PCR. TCRdb analysed the multiplex PCR reads with MiXCR anew, one entry per CDR3 protein. The table shows approximately 190,000 distinct CDR3 sequences, with 32% occurring only once. The sample comprised glioma tissue, nonneoplastic brain tissue, or PBMCs (not recorded which). The sequence came from a human donor with low-grade glioma or glioblastoma, undergoing nonglioma brain surgery, or in good health (not recorded which).

In DNA, the CDR3 is TGTGCCAGCAGCTTGGTAGGGCAGTACGAGCAGTACTTC. This encodes CASSLVGQYEQYF. The rearrangement joins TRBV5-6 to TRBJ2-7; no clear D gene. This CDR3 has 13 residues. The germline gives CDR1 SGHDT, CDR2 YYEEEE. Deletions cut 0 bases from V and 4 bases from J, with 8 bases between.